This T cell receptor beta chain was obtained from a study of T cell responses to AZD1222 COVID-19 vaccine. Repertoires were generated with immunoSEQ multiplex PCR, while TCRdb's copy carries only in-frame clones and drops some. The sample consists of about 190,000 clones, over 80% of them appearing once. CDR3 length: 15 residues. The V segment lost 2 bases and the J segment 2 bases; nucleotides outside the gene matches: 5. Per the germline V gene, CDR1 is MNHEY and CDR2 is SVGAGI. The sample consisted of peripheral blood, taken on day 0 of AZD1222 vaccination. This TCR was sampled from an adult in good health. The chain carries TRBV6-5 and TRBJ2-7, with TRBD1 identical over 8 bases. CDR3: CASSYRTGKPYEQYF. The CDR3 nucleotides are TGTGCCAGCAGTTACAGGACAGGGAAGCCCTACGAGCAGTACTTC.